These T cell receptor beta chains were read from a single sample in a study of response to subunit inactivated influenza vaccine. MiXCR, run by TCRdb on the RT-PCR reads, gives a single entry per CDR3 protein. This table holds 500,000 to 550,000 distinct CDR3 sequences, less than 10% found once. Sequenced here: PBMCs from blood, sampled roughly 24 months after vaccination. Every receptor here comes from a man between 45 and 75 years old who received an inactivated influenza vaccine. Both conserved end residues are part of each CDR3. A D gene is named only where the DNA matches it firmly. Some rows mark clone size as missing; the rest say once, few, many or name a class of expanded clone.

J	V	D	size	DNA	CDR3
TRBJ2-5	TRBV29-1	-	-	TGCAGCGTTGCGGATTCCCTGACGTATAATCAAGAGACCCAGTACTTC	CSVADSLTYNQETQYF
TRBJ1-1	TRBV4-1	-	many	TGCGCCAGCAGAAAATCGGTCAACACTGAAGCTTTCTTT	CASRKSVNTEAFF
TRBJ2-4	TRBV5-6	-	-	TGTGCCAGCATCCGCCCGGCGGGCATTCAGTACTTC	CASIRPAGIQYF
TRBJ2-3	TRBV7-2	TRBD1	many	TGTGCCAGCAGACCGGACAGGGGCTGGGCAGATACGCAGTATTTT	CASRPDRGWADTQYF
TRBJ2-5	TRBV5-4	TRBD2	many	TGTGCCAGCAGCTTGCCTAGCGGGGCCCAAGAGACCCAGTACTTC	CASSLPSGAQETQYF
TRBJ2-3	TRBV9	-	few	TGTGCCAGCAGCCGCGGGGTAGCGTATTCCACAGATACGCAGTATTTT	CASSRGVAYSTDTQYF
TRBJ2-3	TRBV7-2	-	many	TGTGCCAGCAGCTTAGCCCGACTGACCCCTCCGGATACGCAGTATTTT	CASSLARLTPPDTQYF
TRBJ2-1	TRBV7-2	TRBD1	few	TGTGCCTCCGCGGGACAGGGGCTCAATGAGCAGTTCTTC	CASAGQGLNEQFF
TRBJ2-7	TRBV6-5	-	many	TGTGCCAGCAGTAACCCGGCTAGCTCCTACGAGCAGTACTTC	CASSNPASSYEQYF
TRBJ2-1	TRBV6-2/TRBV6-3	TRBD1	-	TGTGCCAGCAGTCAGACAGGGGGCGCCTTCCATGAGCAGTTCTTC	CASSQTGGAFHEQFF
TRBJ2-7	TRBV20-1	-	many	TGCAGTGCCGACGGGCACGGGACACCCTCCTACGAGCAGTACTTC	CSADGHGTPSYEQYF
TRBJ2-7	TRBV24-1	TRBD1	-	TGTGCCACCTCCGGACAGGCGACACCTTACGAGCAGTACTTC	CATSGQATPYEQYF
TRBJ2-5	TRBV5-1	-	few	TGCGCCAGCAGCACAGGTGGTAGTAGAGAGACCCAGTACTTC	CASSTGGSRETQYF
TRBJ1-2	TRBV5-4	-	many	TGTGCCAGCAGTCCGAAAGACCTCCTCTATGGCTACACCTTC	CASSPKDLLYGYTF
TRBJ2-7	TRBV7-2	-	few	TGTGCCAGCACCCCAGACAGGCCCCCCCTGAAGGCGCAGTACTTC	CASTPDRPPLKAQYF
TRBJ1-2	TRBV27	-	few	TGTGCCAGCAGTTTAGGCTGGGGTAACTATGGCTACACCTTC	CASSLGWGNYGYTF